These 25 T cell receptor beta chains came from one sample sequenced in a study of T cell responses to AZD1222 COVID-19 vaccine (dated by TCRdb to about 2021). To prepare the library, the immunoSEQ multiplex PCR assay was applied. What TCRdb holds here is the immuneACCESS table cut down to in-frame rearrangements. Part of the clones is not present; checked against another copy, under half of the missing clones reflect an unresolved V gene, and the others are unexplained. The sample table records over 120,000 clones; more than 85% of these occur just once. In total, the top ten clones hold over 4% of the sample. The sample's time point label, decoded: baseline before first vaccination. The material sequenced was peripheral blood, taken on day 0 of AZD1222 vaccination. Receptor source: an adult in good health.

The chain uses TRBV6-5 and TRBJ1-6; 7 bases line up with TRBD1. The CDR3 is 14 amino acids. CDR1 and CDR2 (germline): MNHEY, SVGAGI. The ends lost 6 bases at V and 6 bases at J; junction bases unmatched: 5. CDR3 sequence: CASSHGTANSPLHF. DNA for the CDR3: TGTGCCAGCAGCCACGGGACAGCTAATTCACCCCTCCACTTT.

The gene calls are TRBV7-2 and TRBJ1-2; D gene ambiguous. Trimming removed 1 base at V and 0 bases at J, with 6 bases between. This CDR3 contains 14 residues. Germline-derived CDR1 and CDR2 are SGHTA and FQGNSA. CDR3 in DNA: TGTGCCAGCAGCTTAGACAGAGCTAACTATGGCTACACCTTC. Translating it yields CASSLDRANYGYTF.

The rearrangement uses TRBV2 and TRBJ2-5; 12 positions agree with TRBD2. Germline lookup yields CDR1 SNHLY and CDR2 FYNNEI. V trimming: 6 bases; J trimming: 5 bases; junction bases outside the gene matches: 13. CDR3 length: 17 residues. CDR3 bases: TGTGCCAGCAGCGGGGACTTGACTAGCGGGAGATCGGAGACCCAGTACTTC. Translating gives CASSGDLTSGRSETQYF.

The chain joins TRBV7-2 to TRBJ2-3; TRBD2 matches 8 bases. Germline CDR1 is SGHTA and CDR2 is FQGNSA. The ends lost 0 bases at V and 0 bases at J; junction bases unmatched: 2. CDR3 size: 16 residues. In DNA, the CDR3 is TGTGCCAGCAGCTTAGCAGGCGGGAGGAGCACAGATACGCAGTATTTT. This gives the protein CASSLAGGRSTDTQYF.

The CDR3 reads CASSPPGTRVTGELFF. DNA of the CDR3: TGTGCCAGCAGCCCCCCTGGGACTAGAGTCACCGGGGAGCTGTTTTTT. The rearrangement joins TRBV3-1 (or the pseudogene TRBV3-2) to TRBJ2-2; TRBD2 aligns across 8 bases. This CDR3 contains 16 residues. CDR1 is LGHDT and CDR2 is YNNKEL in the germline V gene (reference sequence). V was pared by 4 bases and J by 4 bases, with 8 bases of the junction left unmatched.

V gene TRBV4-1 combines with J gene TRBJ1-1, with TRBD1 matching 10 bases. CDR1 and CDR2 (germline): MGHRA, YSYEKL. This CDR3 contains 15 residues. J gave up 6 bases and V 3 bases, and 7 bases lay outside the gene matches. The CDR3 sequence: CASSHTPGTGAEAFF. The CDR3 region has the DNA TGCGCCAGCAGCCACACCCCCGGGACAGGGGCTGAAGCTTTCTTT.

The chain is built from TRBV5-1 and TRBJ2-1, with 11 bases aligning to TRBD2. Germline V lookup: CDR1 SGHRS, CDR2 YFSETQ. The CDR3 covers 14 residues. The V gene end was trimmed by 3 bases and the J gene end by 6 bases; junction bases not matched to a gene: 2. The chain's CDR3 is CASSSGLAANEQFF. The CDR3 DNA sequence: TGCGCCAGCAGCTCGGGACTAGCGGCCAATGAGCAGTTCTTC.

The chain links TRBV19 to TRBJ2-7; 11 positions match TRBD2. The CDR3 is 15 amino acids. CDR1 is LNHDA and CDR2 is SQIVND in the germline V gene (reference sequence). The junction had 6 bases not matched to a gene; V was cut back by 1 base and J by 7 bases. CDR3 sequence reads: CASSIVAGGPSEQYF. As DNA, the CDR3 is TGTGCCAGTAGTATAGTAGCGGGAGGGCCGTCTGAGCAGTACTTC.

The rearrangement uses TRBV5-6 and TRBJ1-1, with TRBD1 matching over 7 bases. V gave up 4 bases and J gave up 4 bases; unmatched junction bases: 4. Germline CDR1 and CDR2: SGHDT and YYEEEE. This CDR3 is built from 13 residues. In DNA, the CDR3 is TGTGCCAGCAGCACCGACAGGGTCACTGAAGCTTTCTTT. Amino acid sequence: CASSTDRVTEAFF. Supplemented by reference TRBV5-6 and TRBJ1-1, the full variable domain reads DAGVTQSPTHLIKTRGQQVTLRCSPKSGHDTVSWYQQALGQGPQFIFQYYEEEERQRGNFPDRFSGHQFPNYSSELNVNALLLGDSALYLCASSTDRVTEAFFGQGTRLTVV.

The genes are TRBV20-1 and TRBJ1-1; no clear D gene. Germline V CDR1 and CDR2: DFQATT, SNEGSKA (reference sequence). V lost 0 bases and J 10 bases, leaving 9 bases between the germline ends. The CDR3 consists of 11 residues. The CDR3 protein is CSARETLGAFF. CDR3 bases: TGCAGTGCTAGAGAAACACTTGGAGCTTTCTTT.

The chain recombines TRBV5-1 with TRBJ2-2, with TRBD1 as a possible D gene (7 bases). CDR1 and CDR2 (germline): SGHRS, YFSETQ. The CDR3 is 16 residues long. V lost 4 bases and J 5 bases, leaving 18 bases between the germline ends. The CDR3 nucleotides are TGCGCCAGCAGCGTTGGTACAGGGGCGGGGACCGGGGAGCTGTTTTTT. Translation: CASSVGTGAGTGELFF.

The V gene is TRBV15, the J gene TRBJ2-2; no clear D. The ends were cut back, 1 base at V and 6 bases at J, with 6 bases in the middle. The V gene's germline CDR1 is LNHNV and CDR2 YYDKDF (reference sequence). The CDR3 sequence is 13 residues long. The CDR3 reads CATSRALSGELFF. CDR3 nucleotides: TGTGCCACCAGCAGAGCTTTATCCGGGGAGCTGTTTTTT.

The chain employs TRBV11-3 and TRBJ2-1, with 7 nucleotides matching TRBD2. Germline values: CDR1 SGHNT, CDR2 YENEEA. CDR3 length: 15 amino acids. With V trimmed by 4 bases and J by 5 bases, 8 bases remained unmatched. The CDR3 loop reads CASSSWEGVDNEQFF. The DNA of the CDR3 is TGTGCCAGCAGCTCCTGGGAGGGCGTCGACAATGAGCAGTTCTTC.

This rearrangement joins TRBV28 to TRBJ2-2; 9 bases align to TRBD1. The CDR3 is 15 amino acids. Germline V lookup: CDR1 MDHEN, CDR2 SYDVKM. The chain's CDR3 is CVTLRRDREKRELFF. The CDR3 DNA reads TGTGTTACTCTACGCCGGGACAGGGAAAAAAGGGAGCTGTTTTTT.

This clone was detected only once. This chain joins TRBV21-1 and TRBJ2-7; the table's D call of TRBD1 was not tested on the DNA. TRBV21-1 is designated a pseudogene. CDR3 size: 17 residues. CDR3 sequence (DNA): TGTGCCAGCAGCAAAAGGAGGTGGGACAGAACCACCTACGAGCAGTACTTC. The encoded protein is CASSKRRWDRTTYEQYF.

The chain uses TRBV10-2 and TRBJ1-6; possibly TRBD1 for D (5 bases). The ends were cut back, 8 bases at V and 4 bases at J, with 9 bases in the middle. Germline V gene sequence: CDR1 WSHSY, CDR2 SAAADI. This CDR3 spans 13 amino acids. CDR3 nucleotides: TGCGCCAGCTCCGAGGGGTATAATTCACCCCTCCACTTT. Residues: CASSEGYNSPLHF.

The V call is TRBV5-1, the J call TRBJ2-1; possible D gene TRBD2, 5 bases. Germline values: CDR1 SGHRS, CDR2 YFSETQ. V shed 4 bases and J shed 6 bases, with 14 bases lying between them. There are 14 residues in the CDR3. CDR3 residues: CASSGLAASNEQFF. In DNA, the CDR3 is TGCGCCAGCAGCGGGCTAGCCGCCTCCAATGAGCAGTTCTTC.

V and J are TRBV19 and TRBJ1-2; TRBD1 aligns across 7 bases. Germline V gene data show CDR1 as LNHDA and CDR2 as SQIVND (reference sequence). V shed 8 bases, J shed 0 bases, and the junction held 3 bases outside the gene matches. The length of the CDR3 is 13 residues. CDR3 sequence reads: CASWDRANYGYTF. CDR3 nucleotides: TGTGCCAGTTGGGACAGAGCTAACTATGGCTACACCTTC.

This sequence joins TRBV3-1 (or the pseudogene TRBV3-2) and TRBJ2-1; 8 nucleotides line up with TRBD2. The CDR3 totals 16 residues. Losses at the gene ends were 5 bases for V and 7 bases for J; bases not matched to a gene: 13. The germline V gene has CDR1 LGHDT and CDR2 YNNKEL (reference sequence). The CDR3 sequence: CASSSLSGSSGNEQFF. CDR3 DNA sequence: TGTGCCAGCAGCTCTCTAAGCGGGAGTTCGGGTAATGAGCAGTTCTTC.

This chain connects TRBV19 to TRBJ2-1; tentatively, D is TRBD2 (6 bases). This CDR3 spans 16 amino acids. From germline, CDR1 is LNHDA and CDR2 SQIVND (reference sequence). Trimming removed 9 bases from V and 5 bases from J, with 23 bases in between. CDR3 sequence reads: CASRLWGEDLDNEQFF. In nucleotides, the CDR3 is TGTGCCAGCCGTTTATGGGGGGAGGACTTAGACAATGAGCAGTTCTTC.

The chain has TRBV5-1 and TRBJ2-7, with TRBD2 matching over 8 bases. The CDR3 sequence is 16 residues long. The germline V gene has CDR1 SGHRS and CDR2 YFSETQ. With V trimmed by 0 bases and J by 3 bases, 8 bases remained unmatched. CDR3: CASSLARGGRSYEQYF. DNA for the CDR3: TGCGCCAGCAGCTTGGCCCGGGGGGGCCGGAGCTACGAGCAGTACTTC.

The chain combines TRBV6-2 or TRBV6-3 with TRBJ1-1, with 7 bases lining up with TRBD1. The J segment lost 1 base and the V segment lost 4 bases, leaving 0 bases of the junction unmatched. CDR1 and CDR2 (germline): MNHEY, SVGEGT. This CDR3 is built from 13 residues. The CDR3 DNA reads TGTGCCAGCAGTTGGGACAGGAACACTGAAGCTTTCTTT. Encoded protein: CASSWDRNTEAFF.

V usage is TRBV7-9 and J usage is TRBJ2-1, with TRBD2 matching over 7 bases. The V gene end was trimmed by 1 base and the J gene end by 6 bases; junction bases not matched to a gene: 3. Germline V CDR1 and CDR2: SEHNR, FQNEAQ (reference sequence). This CDR3 comprises 14 residues. For the CDR3, the DNA is TGTGCCAGCAGCTTAGAAACTAGCGTCAATGAGCAGTTCTTC. Amino acid sequence: CASSLETSVNEQFF.

CDR3 in DNA: TGCGCCAGCAGCTTGGCTCCGGGTATCGGACAGCCCCAGCATTTT. This codes for CASSLAPGIGQPQHF. V gene TRBV5-1 combines with J gene TRBJ1-5; no definite D call. CDR3 length: 15 residues. CDR1 and CDR2 from the germline V gene are SGHRS and YFSETQ. Between the trimmed V and J ends, which lost 0 bases and 7 bases, there was a span of 14 bases.

Remarks on this clone: The sample has other DNA sequences that encode this CDR3 too. The chain recombines TRBV18 with TRBJ2-2, with TRBD2 as a possible D gene (7 bases). Per germline, CDR1 KGHSH and CDR2 LQKENI. This CDR3 spans 16 amino acids. Trimming cost V 0 bases and J 2 bases, with 10 bases left between them. Written as DNA, the CDR3 is TGTGCCAGCTCACCACCGGGGGGGCCTAACACCGGGGAGCTGTTTTTT. Translating it yields CASSPPGGPNTGELFF.